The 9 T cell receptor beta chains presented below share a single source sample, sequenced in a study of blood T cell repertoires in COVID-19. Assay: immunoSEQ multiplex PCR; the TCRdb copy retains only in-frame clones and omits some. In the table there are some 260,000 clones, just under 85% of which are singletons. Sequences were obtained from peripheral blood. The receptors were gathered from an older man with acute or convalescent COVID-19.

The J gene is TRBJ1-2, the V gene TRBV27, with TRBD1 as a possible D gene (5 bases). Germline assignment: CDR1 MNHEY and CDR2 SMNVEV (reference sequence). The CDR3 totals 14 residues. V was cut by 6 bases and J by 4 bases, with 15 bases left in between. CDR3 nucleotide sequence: TGTGCCAGCAGCGCCCTCGGGGGGACCTATGGCTACACCTTC. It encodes CASSALGGTYGYTF.

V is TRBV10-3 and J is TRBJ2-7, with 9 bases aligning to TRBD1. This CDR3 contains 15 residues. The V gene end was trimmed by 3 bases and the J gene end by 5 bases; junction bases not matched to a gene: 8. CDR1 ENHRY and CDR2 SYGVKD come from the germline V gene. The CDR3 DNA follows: TGTGCCATCAGTGACCCGGGACAGGGTGGAAACGAGCAGTACTTC. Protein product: CAISDPGQGGNEQYF.

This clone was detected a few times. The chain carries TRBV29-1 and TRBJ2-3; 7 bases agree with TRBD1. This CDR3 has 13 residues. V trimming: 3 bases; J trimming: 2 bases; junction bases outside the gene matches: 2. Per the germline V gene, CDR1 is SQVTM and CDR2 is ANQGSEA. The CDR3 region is CSVDGTATDTQYF. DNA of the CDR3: TGCAGCGTTGACGGGACAGCCACAGATACGCAGTATTTT.

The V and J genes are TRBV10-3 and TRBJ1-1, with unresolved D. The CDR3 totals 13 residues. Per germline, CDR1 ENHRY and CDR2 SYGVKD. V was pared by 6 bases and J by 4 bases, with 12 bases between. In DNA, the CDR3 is TGTGCCATCAGCGACATTGTTGGCACTGAAGCTTTCTTT. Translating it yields CAISDIVGTEAFF.

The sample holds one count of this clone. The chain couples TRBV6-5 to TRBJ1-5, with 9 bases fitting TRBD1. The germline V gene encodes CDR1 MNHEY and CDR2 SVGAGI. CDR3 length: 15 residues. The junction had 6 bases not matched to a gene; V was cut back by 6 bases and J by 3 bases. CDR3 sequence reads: CASSRTGADNQPQHF. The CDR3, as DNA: TGTGCCAGCAGCAGGACAGGGGCAGACAATCAGCCCCAGCATTTT.

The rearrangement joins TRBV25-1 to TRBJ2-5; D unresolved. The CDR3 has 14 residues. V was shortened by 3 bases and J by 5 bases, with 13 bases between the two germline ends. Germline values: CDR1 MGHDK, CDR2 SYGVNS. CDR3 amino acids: CASSEPHPRETQYF. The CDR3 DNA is TGTGCCAGCAGTGAGCCTCATCCCAGGGAGACCCAGTACTTC. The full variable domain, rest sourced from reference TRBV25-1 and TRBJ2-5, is EADIYQTPRYLVIGTGKKITLECSQTMGHDKMYWYQQDPGMELHLIHYSYGVNSTEKGDLSSESTVSRIRTEHFPLTLESARPSHTSQYLCASSEPHPRETQYFGPGTRLLVL.

The CDR3 sequence: CASSMFPGVSNDEQYF. CDR3 coding DNA: TGTGCCAGTAGTATGTTCCCAGGGGTCTCGAACGACGAGCAGTACTTC. The rearrangement links TRBV19 to TRBJ2-7; tentatively, D is TRBD1 (6 bases). V was pared by 3 bases and J by 5 bases, with 20 bases between. Germline V gives CDR1 LNHDA, CDR2 SQIVND (reference sequence). This CDR3 spans 16 amino acids.

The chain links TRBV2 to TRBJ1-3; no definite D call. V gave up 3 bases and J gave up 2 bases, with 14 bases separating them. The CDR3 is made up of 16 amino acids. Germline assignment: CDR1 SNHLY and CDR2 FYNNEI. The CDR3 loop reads CASSDRSTYPGNTIYF. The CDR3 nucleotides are TGTGCCAGCAGTGATCGGTCTACCTACCCTGGAAACACCATATATTTT.

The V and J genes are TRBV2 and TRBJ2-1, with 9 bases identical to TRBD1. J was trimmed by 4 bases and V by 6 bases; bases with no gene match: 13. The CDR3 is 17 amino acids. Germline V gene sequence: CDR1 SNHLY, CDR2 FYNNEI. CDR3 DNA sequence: TGTGCCAGCAGAGCCTTTAGGACAGGGGACCCTTACAATGAGCAGTTCTTC. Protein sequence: CASRAFRTGDPYNEQFF.